A selection of T cell receptor beta chains follows, all from one sample in a study of immune cell composition in non-small cell lung cancer. Profiled with immunoSEQ multiplex PCR; TCRdb holds only in-frame clones, not every one. Among about 4,600 clones listed, around 78% were seen once. The source material was lung tumor tissue. These receptors were collected from a human donor with non-small cell lung cancer. CDR3s include the opening cysteine and the closing phenylalanine or tryptophan. D genes are given only for firm matches. A row's size may be missing; if present it is once, few, many or a size class.

TRBV2	TRBD1	TRBJ2-3	few	CASLPGTGSGDTQYF	TGTGCCAGCCTCCCCGGGACAGGGTCGGGTGATACGCAGTATTTT
TRBV4-3	TRBD1	TRBJ2-7	once	CASSQSGQAEQYF	TGCGCCAGCAGCCAAAGTGGACAGGCAGAGCAGTACTTC
TRBV7-2	TRBD2	TRBJ2-1	NA	CASSYLAGYNEQFF	TGTGCCAGCAGTTATCTAGCGGGTTACAATGAGCAGTTCTTC
TRBV11-2	TRBD1	TRBJ1-1	NA	CASSLGQPNTEAFF	TGTGCCAGCAGCCTGGGACAGCCAAACACTGAAGCTTTCTTT
TRBV10-3	NA	TRBJ1-2	large	CAISESSGRNYGYTF	TGTGCCATCAGTGAGTCGAGCGGGAGAAACTATGGCTACACCTTC
TRBV6-1	TRBD1	TRBJ2-7	NA	CASSFGTGGFNEQYF	TGTGCCAGCAGTTTTGGGACAGGGGGCTTCAACGAGCAGTACTTC
TRBV7-3	NA	TRBJ2-2	NA	CASSSSTGELFF	TGTGCCAGCAGTTCTAGCACCGGGGAGCTGTTTTTT
TRBV5-6	NA	TRBJ1-1	NA	CASSLVGSRRTEAFF	TGTGCCAGCAGCTTGGTGGGCAGTCGAAGGACTGAAGCTTTCTTT
TRBV4-2	NA	TRBJ2-1	NA	CASSQDHRANEQFF	TGTGCCAGCAGCCAAGATCACAGGGCCAATGAGCAGTTCTTC
TRBV5-1	TRBD2	TRBJ2-1	NA	CASSQTSGGWDEQFF	TGCGCCAGCAGCCAGACTAGCGGGGGGTGGGATGAGCAGTTCTTC
TRBV6-6	NA	TRBJ1-2	NA	CASSSQQGNYGYTF	TGTGCCAGCAGTTCGCAACAGGGCAACTATGGCTACACCTTC
TRBV7-2	NA	TRBJ2-2	NA	CASSLAVGATGELFF	TGTGCCAGCAGCTTAGCGGTTGGTGCGACCGGGGAGCTGTTTTTT
TRBV4-2	TRBD1	TRBJ1-2	NA	CASSQGPTGQGGGGYTF	TGTGCCAGCAGCCAAGGTCCCACGGGACAGGGTGGTGGAGGCTACACCTTC
TRBV15	TRBD2	TRBJ2-3	NA	CATSRDPGTSGGYTDTQYF	TGTGCCACCAGCAGAGACCCCGGGACTAGCGGGGGCTACACAGATACGCAGTATTTT
TRBV2	NA	TRBJ2-5	NA	CASSARDNQETQYF	TGTGCCAGCAGTGCCCGGGACAACCAAGAGACCCAGTACTTC
TRBV13	TRBD2	TRBJ2-2	NA	CASSLLPSGDLNTGELFF	TGTGCCAGCAGCTTACTGCCTAGCGGGGACTTGAACACCGGGGAGCTGTTTTTT
TRBV27	TRBD1	TRBJ2-6	NA	CASSPRQGGAGANVLTF	TGTGCCAGCAGTCCCCGACAGGGGGGGGCTGGGGCCAACGTCCTGACTTTC
TRBV7-3	NA	TRBJ2-2	NA	CASSTYRVANTGELFF	TGTGCCAGCAGCACCTACAGAGTCGCGAACACCGGGGAGCTGTTTTTT
TRBV6-1	TRBD1	TRBJ1-2	NA	CACDRDRGNYGYTF	TGTGCCTGCGACCGGGACAGGGGGAACTATGGCTACACCTTC
TRBV7-3	TRBD2	TRBJ2-2	NA	CASSSGTSGAYTGELFF	TGTGCCAGCAGCTCCGGGACTAGCGGGGCGTATACCGGGGAGCTGTTTTTT
TRBV2	TRBD2	TRBJ2-3	few	CATSGLAGLGTDTQYF	TGTGCCACCTCAGGGCTAGCGGGGTTAGGCACAGATACGCAGTATTTT
TRBV9	NA	TRBJ1-2	NA	CASSVSVQGPYGYTF	TGTGCCAGCAGCGTATCAGTACAGGGACCCTATGGCTACACCTTC
TRBV28	TRBD1	TRBJ2-3	NA	CASSPRGRGTDTQYF	TGTGCCAGCAGTCCCAGGGGGCGCGGCACAGATACGCAGTATTTT
TRBV13	NA	TRBJ1-1	once	CASSLYGAGMNTEAFF	TGTGCCAGCAGCTTATACGGTGCGGGAATGAACACTGAAGCTTTCTTT
TRBV7-2	TRBD2	TRBJ2-1	few	CASSIRAGGLGDEQFF	TGTGCCAGCAGCATTAGAGCGGGAGGGCTCGGGGATGAGCAGTTCTTC
TRBV28	TRBD1	TRBJ2-6	NA	CASRYDRAGANVLTF	TGTGCCAGCAGGTACGACAGGGCTGGGGCCAACGTCCTGACTTTC
TRBV2	TRBD1	TRBJ1-4	NA	CASKRDRGGEKLFF	TGTGCCAGCAAAAGGGACAGGGGAGGTGAAAAACTGTTTTTT
TRBV5-6	NA	TRBJ2-6	NA	CASSLFGNDVLTF	TGTGCCAGCAGCTTGTTTGGCAACGACGTCCTGACTTTC